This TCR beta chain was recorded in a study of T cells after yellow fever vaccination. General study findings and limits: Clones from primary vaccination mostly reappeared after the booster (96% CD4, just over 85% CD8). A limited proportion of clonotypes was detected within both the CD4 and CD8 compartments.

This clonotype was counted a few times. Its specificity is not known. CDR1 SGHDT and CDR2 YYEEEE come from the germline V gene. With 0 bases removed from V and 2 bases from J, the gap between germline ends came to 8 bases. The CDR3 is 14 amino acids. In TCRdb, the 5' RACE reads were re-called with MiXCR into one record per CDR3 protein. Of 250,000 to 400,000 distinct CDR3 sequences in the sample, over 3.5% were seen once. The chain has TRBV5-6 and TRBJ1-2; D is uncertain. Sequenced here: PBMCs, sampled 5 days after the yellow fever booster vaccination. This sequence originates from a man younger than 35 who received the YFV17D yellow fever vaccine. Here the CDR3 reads CASSLVGWNYGYTF. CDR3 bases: TGTGCCAGCAGCTTGGTAGGGTGGAACTATGGCTACACCTTC. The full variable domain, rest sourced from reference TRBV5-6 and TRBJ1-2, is DAGVTQSPTHLIKTRGQQVTLRCSPKSGHDTVSWYQQALGQGPQFIFQYYEEEERQRGNFPDRFSGHQFPNYSSELNVNALLLGDSALYLCASSLVGWNYGYTFGSGTRLTVV.